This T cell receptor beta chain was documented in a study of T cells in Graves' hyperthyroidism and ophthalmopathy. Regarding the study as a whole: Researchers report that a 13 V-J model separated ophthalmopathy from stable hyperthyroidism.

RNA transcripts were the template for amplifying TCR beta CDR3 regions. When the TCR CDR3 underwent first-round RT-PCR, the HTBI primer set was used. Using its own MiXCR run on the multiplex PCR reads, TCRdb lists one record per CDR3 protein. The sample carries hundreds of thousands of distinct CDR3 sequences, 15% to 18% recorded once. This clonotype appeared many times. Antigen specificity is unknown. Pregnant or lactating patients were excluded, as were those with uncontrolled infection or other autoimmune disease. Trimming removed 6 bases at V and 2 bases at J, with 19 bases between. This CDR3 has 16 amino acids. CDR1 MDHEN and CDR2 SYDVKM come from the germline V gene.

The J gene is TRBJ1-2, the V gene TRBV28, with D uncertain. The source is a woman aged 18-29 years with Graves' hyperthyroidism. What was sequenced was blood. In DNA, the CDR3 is TGTGCCAGCAGGCCCTCATTGGCGGGCCCGAACTATGGCTACACCTTC. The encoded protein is CASRPSLAGPNYGYTF.